This T cell receptor beta chain comes out of a study of blood T cell repertoires in COVID-19. In the study overall: T cells, B-cell-depleted T cells, or PBMCs provided the cDNA or gDNA that served as material.

Trimming pared 7 bases from V and 0 bases from J, leaving 13 bases between. The CDR3 is 14 residues long. Germline CDR1 and CDR2: SGHTA and FQGNSA. Original handling: By means of reference gene primer amplification, nucleated cell counts were estimated. Repertoires were generated with immunoSEQ multiplex PCR, while TCRdb's copy carries only in-frame clones and drops some. From that table come the V and J calls and clone size; the DNA was used to work out D and trimming. The table has more than 95,000 clones, roughly four fifths seen once. The material sequenced was peripheral blood. The receptor's source is a woman older than 75 with active or convalescent COVID-19. The chain is built from TRBV7-2 and TRBJ2-7; D not resolved. The CDR3 DNA follows: TGTGCCAGCACCCCTCAGTGGAGCTCCTACGAGCAGTACTTC. Protein: CASTPQWSSYEQYF.